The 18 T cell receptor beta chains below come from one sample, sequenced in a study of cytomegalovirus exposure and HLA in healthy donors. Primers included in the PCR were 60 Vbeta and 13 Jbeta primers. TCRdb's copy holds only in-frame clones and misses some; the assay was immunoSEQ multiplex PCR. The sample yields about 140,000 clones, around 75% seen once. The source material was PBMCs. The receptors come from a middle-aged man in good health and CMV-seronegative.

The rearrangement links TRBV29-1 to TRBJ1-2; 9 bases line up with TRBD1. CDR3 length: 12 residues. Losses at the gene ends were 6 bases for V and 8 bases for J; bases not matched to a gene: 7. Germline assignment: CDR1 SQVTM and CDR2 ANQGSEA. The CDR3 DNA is TGCAGCGTAGGACAGGGGATGAGGGGCTACACCTTC. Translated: CSVGQGMRGYTF.

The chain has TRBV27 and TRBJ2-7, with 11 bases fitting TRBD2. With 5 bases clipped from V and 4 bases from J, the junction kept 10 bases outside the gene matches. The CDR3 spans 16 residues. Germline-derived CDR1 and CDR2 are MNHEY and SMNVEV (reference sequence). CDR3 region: CASSPEGTSGSYEQYF. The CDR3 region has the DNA TGTGCCAGCAGTCCGGAGGGGACTAGCGGTTCGTACGAGCAGTACTTC.

For the CDR3, the DNA is TGTGCCAGCAGTTATGATGGGGGCTATATTCGCTACACCTTC. Amino acids: CASSYDGGYIRYTF. The rearrangement joins TRBV6-5 to TRBJ1-2; weak D call: TRBD1 (6 bases). CDR1 MNHEY and CDR2 SVGAGI come from the germline V gene. This CDR3 is built from 14 residues. Deletions cut 3 bases from V and 9 bases from J, with 17 bases between.

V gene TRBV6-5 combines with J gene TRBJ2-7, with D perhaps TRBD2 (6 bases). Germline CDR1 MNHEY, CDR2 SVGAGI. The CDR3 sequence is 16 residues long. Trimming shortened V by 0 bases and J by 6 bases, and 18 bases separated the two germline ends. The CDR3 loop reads CASSYSTTWGVTEQYF. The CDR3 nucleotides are TGTGCCAGCAGTTACTCCACGACATGGGGGGTCACCGAGCAGTACTTC.

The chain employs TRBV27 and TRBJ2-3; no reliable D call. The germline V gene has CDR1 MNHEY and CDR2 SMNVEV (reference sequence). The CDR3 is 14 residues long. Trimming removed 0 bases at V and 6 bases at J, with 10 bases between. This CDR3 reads CASSLSFSSDTQYF. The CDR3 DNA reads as TGTGCCAGCAGTTTATCGTTCTCGAGTGATACGCAGTATTTT.

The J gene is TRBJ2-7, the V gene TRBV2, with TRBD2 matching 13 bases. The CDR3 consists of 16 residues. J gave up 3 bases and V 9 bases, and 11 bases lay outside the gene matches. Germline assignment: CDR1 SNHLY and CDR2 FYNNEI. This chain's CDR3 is CASLSDGLAGVYEQYF. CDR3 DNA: TGTGCCAGTTTATCCGATGGACTAGCGGGGGTCTACGAGCAGTACTTC.

The CDR3: CASSQEMWLNTEAFF. Written as DNA, the CDR3 is TGCGCCAGCAGCCAAGAAATGTGGCTGAACACTGAAGCTTTCTTT. J is TRBJ1-1 and V is TRBV4-3; D is undetermined. Trimming stripped 0 bases from V and 0 bases from J, with 8 bases between. In germline, CDR1 is LGHNA, CDR2 YSLEER. This CDR3 is 15 amino acids long.

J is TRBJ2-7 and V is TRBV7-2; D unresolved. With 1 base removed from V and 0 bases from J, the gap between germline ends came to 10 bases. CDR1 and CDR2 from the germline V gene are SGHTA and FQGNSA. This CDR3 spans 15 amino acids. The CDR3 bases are TGTGCCAGCAGCTTAGACCTGGGCTACTCCTACGAGCAGTACTTC. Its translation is CASSLDLGYSYEQYF.

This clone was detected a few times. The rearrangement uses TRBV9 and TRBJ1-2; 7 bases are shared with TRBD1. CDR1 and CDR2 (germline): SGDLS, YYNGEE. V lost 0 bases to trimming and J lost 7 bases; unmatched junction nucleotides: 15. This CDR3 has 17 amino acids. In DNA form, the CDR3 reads TGTGCCAGCAGCGTAGGGGCTGGGGAGAGAGGGGGCCTTGGCTACACCTTC. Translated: CASSVGAGERGGLGYTF.

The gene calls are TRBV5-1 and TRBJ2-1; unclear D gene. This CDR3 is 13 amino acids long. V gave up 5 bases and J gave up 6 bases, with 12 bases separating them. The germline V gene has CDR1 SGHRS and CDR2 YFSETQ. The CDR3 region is CASSSIAGNEQFF. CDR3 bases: TGCGCCAGCAGTTCCATCGCAGGCAATGAGCAGTTCTTC.

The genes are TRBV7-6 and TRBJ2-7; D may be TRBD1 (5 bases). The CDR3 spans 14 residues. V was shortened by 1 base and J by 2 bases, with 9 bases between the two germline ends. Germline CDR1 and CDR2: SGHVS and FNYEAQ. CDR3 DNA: TGTGCCAGCAGCTTAGAGGCAGGGACCTACGAGCAGTACTTC. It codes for CASSLEAGTYEQYF.

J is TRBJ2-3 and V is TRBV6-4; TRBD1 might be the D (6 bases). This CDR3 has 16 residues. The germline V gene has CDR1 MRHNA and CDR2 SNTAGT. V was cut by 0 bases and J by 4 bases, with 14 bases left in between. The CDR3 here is CASSDSSTGSPDTQYF. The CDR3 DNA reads TGTGCCAGCAGTGACTCGTCAACAGGGAGTCCAGATACGCAGTATTTT.

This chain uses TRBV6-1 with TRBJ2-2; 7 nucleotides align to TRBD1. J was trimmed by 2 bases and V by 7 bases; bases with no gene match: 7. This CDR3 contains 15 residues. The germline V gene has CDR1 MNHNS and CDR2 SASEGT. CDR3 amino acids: CASNSGTANTGELFF. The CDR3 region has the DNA TGTGCCAGCAATTCCGGGACAGCCAACACCGGGGAGCTGTTTTTT.

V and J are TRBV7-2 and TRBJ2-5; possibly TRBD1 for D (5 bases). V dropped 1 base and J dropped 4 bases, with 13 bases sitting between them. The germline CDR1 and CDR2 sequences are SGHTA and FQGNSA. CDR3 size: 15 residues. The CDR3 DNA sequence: TGTGCCAGCAGCTTAGGGCCGGTACAGGCAGAGACCCAGTACTTC. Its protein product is CASSLGPVQAETQYF.

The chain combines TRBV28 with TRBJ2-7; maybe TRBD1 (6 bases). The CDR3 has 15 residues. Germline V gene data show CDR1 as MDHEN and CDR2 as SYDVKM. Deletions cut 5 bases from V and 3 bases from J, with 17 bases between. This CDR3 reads CASSPLQGWSYEQYF. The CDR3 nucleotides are TGTGCCAGCAGTCCCCTCCAGGGGTGGAGCTACGAGCAGTACTTC.

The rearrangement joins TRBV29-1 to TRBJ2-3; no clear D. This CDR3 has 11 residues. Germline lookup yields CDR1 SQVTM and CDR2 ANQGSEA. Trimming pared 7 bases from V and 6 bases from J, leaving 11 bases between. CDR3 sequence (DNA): TGCAGCGCACCCGAGTGGGATACGCAGTATTTT. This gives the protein CSAPEWDTQYF.

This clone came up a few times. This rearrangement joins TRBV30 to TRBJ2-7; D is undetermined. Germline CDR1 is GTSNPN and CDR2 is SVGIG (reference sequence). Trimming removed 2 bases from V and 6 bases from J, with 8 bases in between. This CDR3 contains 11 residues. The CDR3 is CAWSSLSEQYF. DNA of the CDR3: TGTGCCTGGAGTTCTTTGAGCGAGCAGTACTTC.

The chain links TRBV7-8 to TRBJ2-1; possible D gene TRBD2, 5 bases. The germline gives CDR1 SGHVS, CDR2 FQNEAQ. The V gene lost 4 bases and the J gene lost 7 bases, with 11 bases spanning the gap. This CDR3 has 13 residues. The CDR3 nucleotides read TGTGCCAGCAGCTCGGACTTGTTGAATGAGCAGTTCTTC. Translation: CASSSDLLNEQFF.